The text below deals with one T cell receptor (beta chain). Recruited during active infection, patients (from Seattle) were subsequently followed longitudinally. The CDR3 totals 13 residues. The germline gives CDR1 MNHEY, CDR2 SMNVEV (reference sequence). The V end lost 1 base, the J end lost 6 bases, and 10 bases lay between the germline ends. The source of the sample is a study of blood T cell repertoires in COVID-19. In the study overall: Specimens from acute and convalescent COVID-19 originated in the United States, Italy and Spain.

Source study methods: Estimation of nucleated cell counts relied on the amplification of reference gene primers. The repertoire was sequenced with immunoSEQ multiplex PCR; TCRdb's copy has only in-frame clones and lacks some. V, J and clone size reflect that table, while D and trimming were determined from the DNA. The table has about 200,000 clones, 94% seen once. The sequencing input was peripheral blood. The rearrangement joins TRBV27 to TRBJ2-7; D is possibly TRBD2 (6 bases). This TCR was sampled from a man between 25 and 39 years old with COVID-19, enrolled during active disease. The CDR3 nucleotides read TGTGCCAGCAGTTTATTCGGCGGGGCCGAGCAGTACTTC. This gives the protein CASSLFGGAEQYF.